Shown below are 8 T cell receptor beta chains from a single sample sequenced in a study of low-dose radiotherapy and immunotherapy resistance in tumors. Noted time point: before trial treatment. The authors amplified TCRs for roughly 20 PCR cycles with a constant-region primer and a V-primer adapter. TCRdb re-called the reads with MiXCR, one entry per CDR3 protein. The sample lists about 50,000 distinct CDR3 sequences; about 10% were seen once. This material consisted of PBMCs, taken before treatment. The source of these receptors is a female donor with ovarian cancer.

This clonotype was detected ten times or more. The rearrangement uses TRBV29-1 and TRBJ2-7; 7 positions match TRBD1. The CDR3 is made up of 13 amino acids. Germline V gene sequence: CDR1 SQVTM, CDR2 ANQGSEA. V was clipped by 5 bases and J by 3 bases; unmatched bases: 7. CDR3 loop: CSVSRQGSYEQYF. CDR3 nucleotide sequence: TGCAGCGTTTCGAGACAGGGTAGCTACGAGCAGTACTTC.

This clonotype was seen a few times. In nucleotides, the CDR3 is TGTGCCAGCAGCTTAGGGGGCTACGACTCCTACAATGAGCAGTTCTTC. Its protein is CASSLGGYDSYNEQFF. This rearrangement joins TRBV11-1 to TRBJ2-1; D perhaps matches TRBD1 (5 bases). CDR1 is SGHAT and CDR2 is FQDESV in the germline V gene (reference sequence). Trimming shortened V by 1 base and J by 0 bases, and 10 bases separated the two germline ends. CDR3 length equals 16 residues.

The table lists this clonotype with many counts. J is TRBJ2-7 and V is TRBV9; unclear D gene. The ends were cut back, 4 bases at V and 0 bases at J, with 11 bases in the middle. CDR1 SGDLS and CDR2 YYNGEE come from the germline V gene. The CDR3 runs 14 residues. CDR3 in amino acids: CASSPRDPSYEQYF. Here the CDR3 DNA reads TGTGCCAGCAGCCCCCGAGACCCCTCCTACGAGCAGTACTTC.

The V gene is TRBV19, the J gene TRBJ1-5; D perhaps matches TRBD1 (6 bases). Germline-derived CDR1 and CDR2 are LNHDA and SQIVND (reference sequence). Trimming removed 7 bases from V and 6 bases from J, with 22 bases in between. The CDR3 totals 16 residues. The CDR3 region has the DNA TGTGCCAGTACCGAATCTCCGGGGGCGCCGGGTCAGCCCCAGCATTTT. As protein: CASTESPGAPGQPQHF.

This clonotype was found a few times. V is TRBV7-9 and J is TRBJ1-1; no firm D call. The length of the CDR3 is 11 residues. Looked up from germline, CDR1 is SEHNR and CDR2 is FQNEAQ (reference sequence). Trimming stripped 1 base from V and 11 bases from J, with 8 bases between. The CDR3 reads CASSLGEEAFF. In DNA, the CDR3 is TGTGCCAGCAGCTTAGGGGAGGAGGCTTTCTTT. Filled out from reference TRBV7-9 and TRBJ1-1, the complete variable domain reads DTGVSQNPRHKITKRGQNVTFRCDPISEHNRLYWYRQTLGQGPEFLTYFQNEAQLEKSRLLSDRFSAERPKGSFSTLEIQRTEQGDSAMYLCASSLGEEAFFGQGTRLTVV.

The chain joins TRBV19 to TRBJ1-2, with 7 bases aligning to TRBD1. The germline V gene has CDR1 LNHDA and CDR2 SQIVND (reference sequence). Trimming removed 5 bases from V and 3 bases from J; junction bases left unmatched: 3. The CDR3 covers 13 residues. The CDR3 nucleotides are TGTGCCAGTAGTCCAGGGGGACACTATGGCTACACCTTC. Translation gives CASSPGGHYGYTF.

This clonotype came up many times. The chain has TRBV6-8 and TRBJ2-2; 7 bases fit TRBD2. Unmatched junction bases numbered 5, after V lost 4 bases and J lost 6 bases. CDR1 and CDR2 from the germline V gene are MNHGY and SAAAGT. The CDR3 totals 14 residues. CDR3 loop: CASSSPGRAGELFF. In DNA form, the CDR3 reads TGTGCCAGCAGTTCGCCGGGGAGGGCCGGGGAGCTGTTTTTT.

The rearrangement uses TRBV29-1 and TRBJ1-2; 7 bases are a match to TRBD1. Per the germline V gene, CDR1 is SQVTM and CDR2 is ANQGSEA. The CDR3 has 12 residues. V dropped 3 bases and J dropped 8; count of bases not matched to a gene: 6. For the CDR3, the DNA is TGCAGCGTTGAGAAGGGGGCGGGGGGCTACACCTTC. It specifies CSVEKGAGGYTF.